Presented here are 30 T cell receptor beta chains from one specimen sequenced in a study of blood T cell repertoires in COVID-19. This table comes from immunoSEQ multiplex PCR, and its TCRdb copy is limited to in-frame clones, with some not included. The sample holds about 80,000 clones; around 88% are singletons and the top ten take almost 7%. The source material was peripheral blood. The origin of the receptors is a woman aged 80 or over with acute or convalescent COVID-19.

The V call is TRBV19, the J call TRBJ1-6; maybe TRBD1 (5 bases). Germline loops: CDR1 LNHDA, CDR2 SQIVND (reference sequence). Between the trimmed V and J ends, which lost 4 bases and 7 bases, there was a span of 17 bases. This CDR3 has 16 residues. CDR3 loop: CASSRGGAGKNSPLHF. CDR3 DNA: TGTGCCAGTAGTAGGGGCGGGGCAGGGAAAAATTCACCCCTCCACTTT.

As regards this clone: Other DNA sequences of this sample code for an identical CDR3. The chain joins TRBV9 to TRBJ1-2; D is uncertain. Trimming removed 0 bases at V and 0 bases at J, with 3 bases between. Germline V CDR1 and CDR2: SGDLS, YYNGEE. This CDR3 has 13 residues. CDR3: CASSVDTNYGYTF. The CDR3 coding sequence is TGTGCCAGCAGCGTAGACACTAACTATGGCTACACCTTC.

CDR3 coding DNA: TGTGCCAGCAGTCCCAGGGGGTCCGGGGAGCTGTTTTTT. Its protein is CASSPRGSGELFF. The rearrangement joins TRBV12-3 or TRBV12-4 to TRBJ2-2; 7 positions agree with TRBD1. This CDR3 comprises 13 residues. V trimming: 5 bases; J trimming: 6 bases; junction bases outside the gene matches: 3.

The V and J genes are TRBV5-6 and TRBJ2-1; D is uncertain. Trimming took 6 bases from V and 3 from J, leaving 10 bases between them. Germline CDR1 SGHDT, CDR2 YYEEEE. This CDR3 region has 13 residues. CDR3 protein: CASTPSYYNEQFF. The CDR3 coding sequence is TGTGCCAGCACCCCTTCTTACTACAATGAGCAGTTCTTC.

This chain joins TRBV9 and TRBJ2-2; 9 positions agree with TRBD2. Trimming took 4 bases from V and 0 from J; bases not matched to a gene: 4. Germline assignment: CDR1 SGDLS and CDR2 YYNGEE. The CDR3 is 16 amino acids. The CDR3 reads CASSPGLASNTGELFF. The CDR3 region has the DNA TGTGCCAGCAGCCCAGGACTAGCGTCGAACACCGGGGAGCTGTTTTTT.

This CDR3 is CASSPLGGQNQPQHF. As DNA, the CDR3 is TGTGCCAGCTCCCCCTTAGGAGGGCAGAATCAGCCCCAGCATTTT. The J gene is TRBJ1-5, the V gene TRBV18; D remains ambiguous. V lost 6 bases, J lost 4 bases, and 16 bases lay in between. This CDR3 spans 15 amino acids. The germline V gene has CDR1 KGHSH and CDR2 LQKENI.

Points on this clone: Other DNA sequences in this specimen translate into the identical CDR3. The chain links TRBV5-4 to TRBJ1-3; D gene unclear. The CDR3 has 13 residues. The germline CDR1 and CDR2 sequences are SGHNT and YYREEE (reference sequence). V gave up 3 bases and J gave up 4 bases, with 8 bases separating them. This chain's CDR3 is CASSSGQGNTIYF. The CDR3 coding sequence is TGTGCCAGCAGCTCTGGCCAGGGAAACACCATATATTTT.

The V call is TRBV11-2, the J call TRBJ2-2; 15 nucleotides agree with TRBD2. CDR3 size: 17 residues. Germline V lookup: CDR1 SGHAT, CDR2 FQNNGV. V dropped 5 bases and J dropped 5; count of bases not matched to a gene: 6. In DNA, the CDR3 is TGTGCCAGCAGCCGGGGACTAGCGGGAGGTGGGACCGGGGAGCTGTTTTTT. It translates to CASSRGLAGGGTGELFF.

The sample holds a few counts of this clone. The chain links TRBV19 to TRBJ1-3, with D perhaps TRBD1 (6 bases). Trimming removed 5 bases from V and 2 bases from J, with 19 bases in between. The CDR3 extends over 17 amino acids. Germline V gene sequence: CDR1 LNHDA, CDR2 SQIVND (reference sequence). DNA for the CDR3: TGTGCCAGTAGTCCGTTCGGGGCGGACAGAGCTGGAAACACCATATATTTT. It yields the protein CASSPFGADRAGNTIYF.

This clone appeared a single time. This rearrangement joins TRBV6-1 to TRBJ1-2; D remains unclear. The CDR3 spans 13 residues. The V gene's germline CDR1 is MNHNS and CDR2 SASEGT. Trimming cost V 2 bases and J 8 bases, with 12 bases left between them. CDR3 nucleotide sequence: TGTGCCAGCAGTGAACGGGAGGCGCAAGGCTACACCTTC. Protein: CASSEREAQGYTF.

The gene calls are TRBV5-1 and TRBJ1-2; 8 nucleotides align to TRBD1. Germline CDR1 SGHRS, CDR2 YFSETQ. V lost 4 bases, J lost 5 bases, and 4 bases stayed unmatched. CDR3 size: 13 residues. CDR3 coding DNA: TGCGCCAGCAGCCCCAGGGGGCAGTATGGCTACACCTTC. Amino acid sequence: CASSPRGQYGYTF.

The chain employs TRBV5-6 and TRBJ2-7; TRBD2 might be the D (5 bases). Looked up from germline, CDR1 is SGHDT and CDR2 is YYEEEE. V lost 0 bases, J lost 7 bases, and 8 bases lay in between. The CDR3 has 12 amino acids. The DNA of the CDR3 is TGTGCCAGCAGCTTGGGGACGGGGGAGCAGTACTTC. Protein: CASSLGTGEQYF.

The V and J genes are TRBV25-1 and TRBJ2-3, with D possibly TRBD1 on 6 matching bases. Germline loops: CDR1 MGHDK, CDR2 SYGVNS. This CDR3 comprises 15 residues. Trimming removed 8 bases at V and 2 bases at J, with 17 bases between. CDR3: CASSPDRLFTDTQYF. The CDR3 DNA is TGTGCCAGCTCACCAGACAGGTTGTTCACAGATACGCAGTATTTT.

V and J are TRBV3-1 (or the pseudogene TRBV3-2) and TRBJ2-1, with 11 bases lining up with TRBD2. Trimming at V came to 2 bases and at J to 5 bases, leaving 2 bases not matched to a gene. This CDR3 is 15 amino acids long. CDR1 is LGHDT and CDR2 is YNNKEL in the germline V gene (reference sequence). The CDR3 here is CASSQLAGGHNEQFF. CDR3 sequence (DNA): TGTGCCAGCAGCCAACTAGCGGGAGGACACAATGAGCAGTTCTTC.

J is TRBJ1-1 and V is TRBV19; 8 bases line up with TRBD1. The J segment lost 1 base and the V segment lost 3 bases, leaving 4 bases of the junction unmatched. CDR1 is LNHDA and CDR2 is SQIVND in the germline V gene (reference sequence). This CDR3 comprises 15 residues. Here the CDR3 reads CASSISGQGNTEAFF. The CDR3 DNA is TGTGCCAGTAGTATTTCAGGACAGGGGAACACTGAAGCTTTCTTT.

This clone was detected only once. V usage is TRBV6-5 and J usage is TRBJ2-1, with 9 bases lining up with TRBD2. V was pared by 0 bases and J by 9 bases, with 9 bases of the junction left unmatched. Germline CDR1 MNHEY, CDR2 SVGAGI. The CDR3 contains 16 residues. As DNA, the CDR3 is TGTGCCAGCAGTTACTCCCCGGGACTAGCTCCCGGTGAGCAGTTCTTC. It codes for CASSYSPGLAPGEQFF.

V and J are TRBV12-3 or TRBV12-4 and TRBJ1-1; D perhaps matches TRBD1 (6 bases). The CDR3 sequence is 13 residues long. V was clipped by 7 bases and J by 1 base, with 10 bases between them. CDR3 amino acids: CASTGGANTEAFF. The DNA for the CDR3 is TGTGCCAGCACCGGGGGGGCGAACACTGAAGCTTTCTTT.

In this sample, this clone turned up once. The chain combines TRBV7-3 with TRBJ1-1; D is ambiguous. Germline V lookup: CDR1 SGHTA, CDR2 FQGTGA. Trimming stripped 5 bases from V and 4 bases from J, with 11 bases between. CDR3 size: 13 residues. In DNA form, the CDR3 reads TGTGCCAGCAGCCTGGGAGAGAGCACTGAAGCTTTCTTT. This codes for CASSLGESTEAFF.

The chain employs TRBV6-6 and TRBJ2-5; 7 bases match TRBD2. There are 13 residues in the CDR3. Looked up from germline, CDR1 is MNHNY and CDR2 is SVGAGI (reference sequence). The J segment lost 4 bases and the V segment lost 6 bases, leaving 5 bases of the junction unmatched. Written as DNA, the CDR3 is TGTGCCAGCAGCGGCCCGGGGGGAGAGACCCAGTACTTC. Translated, it gives CASSGPGGETQYF.

The chain uses TRBV6-7 and TRBJ1-6; 9 nucleotides match TRBD1. TRBV6-7 is an ORF for which the function is uncertain. The CDR3 has 15 amino acids. The trim removed 2 bases at V and 8 bases at J, leaving 4 bases unmatched. The CDR3 nucleotides are TGTGCCAGCAGTTACAGGGGACAGGGATATTCACCCCTCCACTTT. Translated: CASSYRGQGYSPLHF.

The V gene is TRBV29-1, the J gene TRBJ1-2; 7 bases fit TRBD1. CDR1 and CDR2 from the germline V gene are SQVTM and ANQGSEA. This CDR3 contains 10 residues. V lost 8 bases, J lost 7 bases, and 4 bases stayed unmatched. The CDR3 region is CSTWTGGYTF. CDR3 coding DNA: TGCAGCACCTGGACAGGTGGCTACACCTTC.

The CDR3, as DNA: TGCGCCAGCAGCTTGGACTACGGTGGCTACACCTTC. It translates to CASSLDYGGYTF. V is TRBV5-1 and J is TRBJ1-2; D unclear. V shed 0 bases and J shed 7 bases, with 7 bases lying between them. Germline lookup yields CDR1 SGHRS and CDR2 YFSETQ. This CDR3 has 12 residues. Full variable domain (remainder filled in from reference TRBV5-1 and TRBJ1-2): KAGVTQTPRYLIKTRGQQVTLSCSPISGHRSVSWYQQTPGQGLQFLFEYFSETQRNKGNFPGRFSGRQFSNSRSEMNVSTLELGDSALYLCASSLDYGGYTFGSGTRLTVV.

V usage is TRBV3-1 (or the pseudogene TRBV3-2) and J usage is TRBJ1-2; D possibly corresponds to TRBD1 (6 bases). Germline CDR1 reads LGHDT; CDR2 reads YNNKEL (reference sequence). The ends were cut back, 1 base at V and 4 bases at J, with 13 bases in the middle. The length of the CDR3 is 15 residues. The CDR3 here is CASSQGRQDFYGYTF. CDR3 coding DNA: TGTGCCAGCAGCCAAGGGAGACAGGACTTCTATGGCTACACCTTC.

The chain joins TRBV29-1 to TRBJ2-1; weak D call: TRBD2 (6 bases). Germline V gene sequence: CDR1 SQVTM, CDR2 ANQGSEA. Trimming pared 2 bases from V and 3 bases from J, leaving 8 bases between. This CDR3 is 13 amino acids long. The chain's CDR3 is CSVETGVYNEQFF. The CDR3 nucleotides are TGCAGCGTTGAAACGGGGGTCTACAATGAGCAGTTCTTC.

V is TRBV7-2 and J is TRBJ1-1, with TRBD1 identical over 7 bases. The CDR3 runs to 15 residues. V shed 3 bases, J shed 1 base, and the junction held 5 bases outside the gene matches. Germline V gene data show CDR1 as SGHTA and CDR2 as FQGNSA. This chain's CDR3 is CASSFAGTANTEAFF. In DNA, the CDR3 is TGTGCCAGCAGCTTCGCGGGGACAGCGAACACTGAAGCTTTCTTT. Full variable domain (rest looked up from reference TRBV7-2 and TRBJ1-1): GAGVSQSPSNKVTEKGKDVELRCDPISGHTALYWYRQSLGQGLEFLIYFQGNSAPDKSGLPSDRFSAERTGGSVSTLTIQRTQQEDSAVYLCASSFAGTANTEAFFGQGTRLTVV.

J is TRBJ2-1 and V is TRBV5-1, with 11 bases identical to TRBD2. Trimming took 0 bases from V and 7 from J; bases not matched to a gene: 12. Germline-derived CDR1 and CDR2 are SGHRS and YFSETQ. The length of the CDR3 is 18 residues. The CDR3 coding sequence is TGCGCCAGCAGCTTGGGCGGTAGCGGGAGGGCCAAGCGAAATGAGCAGTTCTTC. It is translated as CASSLGGSGRAKRNEQFF.

V gene TRBV19 combines with J gene TRBJ2-3; D is perhaps TRBD2 (6 bases). Trimming removed 9 bases at V and 3 bases at J, with 13 bases between. CDR3 length: 13 amino acids. Germline-derived CDR1 and CDR2 are LNHDA and SQIVND (reference sequence). Written as DNA, the CDR3 is TGTGCCAGCAGGGACTCTCGAACAGATACGCAGTATTTT. It specifies CASRDSRTDTQYF.

The CDR3 region has the DNA TGTGCCAGCAGCCCGGGACAGGGGGATCTCTATGGCTACACCTTC. Translating it yields CASSPGQGDLYGYTF. The rearrangement uses TRBV3-1 (or the pseudogene TRBV3-2) and TRBJ1-2, with TRBD1 matching 11 bases. Germline values: CDR1 LGHDT, CDR2 YNNKEL (reference sequence). The CDR3 length is 15 residues. The V and J ends lost 4 bases and 4 bases, in that order; junction bases with no gene match: 5.

V usage is TRBV7-2 and J usage is TRBJ2-7, with TRBD2 matching 15 bases. The CDR3 has 18 amino acids. Germline CDR1 and CDR2: SGHTA and FQGNSA. V lost 5 bases and J lost 2; bases outside the gene matches: 10. This CDR3 reads CASSVRGLAGGPAYEQYF. CDR3 in DNA: TGTGCCAGCAGCGTACGAGGACTAGCGGGGGGGCCGGCCTACGAGCAGTACTTC.

This clone was recorded once. V gene TRBV6-1 combines with J gene TRBJ2-3, with 9 bases lining up with TRBD2. The CDR3 has 15 residues. Germline values: CDR1 MNHNS, CDR2 SASEGT. After removal of 8 bases from V and 8 bases from J, the junction contained 14 bases not matched to a gene. In nucleotides, the CDR3 is TGTGCCAGCGGAACAAGCGGGGGGCCCGTTGGTACGCAGTATTTT. This encodes CASGTSGGPVGTQYF.